The 30 T cell receptor beta chains given below trace back to one sample, sequenced in a study of response to subunit inactivated influenza vaccine. A single record per CDR3 protein comes from TCRdb applying MiXCR to the RT-PCR reads. The repertoire includes some 200,000 distinct CDR3 sequences, about 12% of them detected once, and about 29% sits in the top ten. This sample also belongs to another study, concerning T cells expressing NK-cell markers. That paper states: TCR beta cDNA was made by 5'RACE template switching with UMIs.

The source material was CD8+ T cells sorted from PBMCs, sampled approximately 13 days after vaccination. These receptors were obtained from a man aged 50-59 years who received an inactivated influenza vaccine.

This clonotype was seen only a few times. This chain joins TRBV12-3 or TRBV12-4 and TRBJ1-3; D is possibly TRBD1 (6 bases). V was shortened by 4 bases and J by 6 bases, with 13 bases between the two germline ends. The CDR3 spans 14 residues. CDR3 nucleotides: TGTGCCAGCAGTTCAGGGGTAGGGGAAAACACCATATATTTT. This codes for CASSSGVGENTIYF.

V is TRBV7-8 and J is TRBJ1-2; TRBD1 might be the D (5 bases). Germline CDR1 SGHVS, CDR2 FQNEAQ. Trimming removed 3 bases at V and 6 bases at J, with 11 bases between. The CDR3 is made up of 13 amino acids. Here the CDR3 reads CASSLGQIDGYTF. CDR3 sequence (DNA): TGTGCCAGCAGCTTGGGGCAGATCGATGGCTACACCTTC.

This clonotype was counted many times. The V and J genes are TRBV4-3 and TRBJ2-2, with TRBD1 identical over 8 bases. V shed 4 bases and J 5 bases; nucleotides not matched to a gene: 12. The CDR3 extends over 17 amino acids. Germline lookup yields CDR1 LGHNA and CDR2 YSLEER. Written as DNA, the CDR3 is TGCGCCAGCAGCCGTAGTCACCGGGACAGGTATACCGGGGAGCTGTTTTTT. Translated, it gives CASSRSHRDRYTGELFF.

The V gene is TRBV9, the J gene TRBJ2-5, with D tentatively TRBD2 (6 bases). Germline lookup yields CDR1 SGDLS and CDR2 YYNGEE. The V end lost 0 bases, the J end lost 1 base, and 10 bases lay between the germline ends. The CDR3 contains 15 residues. The DNA for the CDR3 is TGTGCCAGCAGCGTAGGCGGGGTCGTCCAAGAGACCCAGTACTTC. Residues: CASSVGGVVQETQYF.

This clonotype was seen ten or more times. J is TRBJ2-5 and V is TRBV20-1, with D maybe TRBD2 (6 bases). CDR3 length: 14 amino acids. Germline V gives CDR1 DFQATT, CDR2 SNEGSKA (reference sequence). V lost 3 bases, J lost 4 bases, and 15 bases lay in between. Written as DNA, the CDR3 is TGCAGTGCTAGCTCAGGCCGGGAGATAGAGACCCAGTACTTC. As protein: CSASSGREIETQYF.

The chain joins TRBV15 to TRBJ2-4, with a possible D match to TRBD2 (6 bases). The germline CDR1 and CDR2 sequences are LNHNV and YYDKDF (reference sequence). CDR3 length: 15 residues. V gave up 5 bases and J gave up 0 bases, with 11 bases separating them. CDR3 in amino acids: CATSHPGLAKNIQYF. As DNA, the CDR3 is TGTGCCACCAGCCACCCGGGACTAGCCAAAAACATTCAGTACTTC. Based on the CDR3 plus reference TRBV15 and TRBJ2-4, the full variable domain is DAMVIQNPRYQVTQFGKPVTLSCSQTLNHNVMYWYQQKSSQAPKLLFHYYDKDFNNEADTPDNFQSRRPNTSFCFLDIRSPGLGDTAMYLCATSHPGLAKNIQYFGAGTRLSVL.

This chain joins TRBV11-1 and TRBJ1-1, with a weak D call TRBD1 (5 bases). The length of the CDR3 is 14 residues. V lost 5 bases, J lost 0 bases, and 10 bases lay in between. The germline CDR1 and CDR2 sequences are SGHAT and FQDESV (reference sequence). CDR3 region: CASSDGTVNTEAFF. DNA of the CDR3: TGTGCCAGCAGCGACGGGACGGTGAACACTGAAGCTTTCTTT.

The chain uses TRBV12-3 or TRBV12-4 and TRBJ2-1, with 7 bases aligning to TRBD1. This CDR3 has 13 residues. V gave up 7 bases and J gave up 4 bases; unmatched junction bases: 4. CDR3 in DNA: TGTGCCAGCACCTGGGACAGATACAATGAGCAGTTCTTC. This translates into CASTWDRYNEQFF.

This clonotype was seen only a few times. The V and J genes are TRBV29-1 and TRBJ2-7; D is possibly TRBD1 (5 bases). Germline V gene data show CDR1 as SQVTM and CDR2 as ANQGSEA. This CDR3 comprises 14 residues. V was pared by 0 bases and J by 2 bases, with 11 bases between. CDR3 protein: CSVEDDSQTYEQYF. The CDR3 DNA is TGCAGCGTTGAAGATGACAGCCAGACCTACGAGCAGTACTTC.

This clonotype was observed a handful of times. The rearrangement links TRBV14 to TRBJ1-6; D gene unclear. This CDR3 has 16 residues. Germline CDR1 reads SGHDN; CDR2 reads FVKESK. With 0 bases removed from V and 9 bases from J, the gap between germline ends came to 15 bases. CDR3: CASSQDFPGLTSPLHF. The CDR3, as DNA: TGTGCCAGCAGCCAAGATTTTCCAGGTCTTACTTCACCCCTCCACTTT.

The chain combines TRBV29-1 with TRBJ2-7, with D unresolved. The ends were cut back, 4 bases at V and 3 bases at J, with 13 bases in the middle. Germline CDR1 and CDR2: SQVTM and ANQGSEA. The CDR3 spans 13 residues. Here the CDR3 DNA reads TGCAGCGTTGGGGCAGGTCAATACTACGAGCAGTACTTC. Translation gives CSVGAGQYYEQYF.

This clonotype appeared many times. The genes are TRBV20-1 and TRBJ2-1; D may match TRBD1 or TRBD2 (5 bases each). The V gene's germline CDR1 is DFQATT and CDR2 SNEGSKA (reference sequence). Trimming took off 5 bases at V and 5 bases at J, with 10 bases between the two ends. CDR3 length equals 12 residues. The CDR3 region has the DNA TGCAGTGCTGAGAGGGGAAACAATGAGCAGTTCTTC. It specifies CSAERGNNEQFF.

This clonotype occurred many times. The rearrangement links TRBV6-1 to TRBJ2-7; D is possibly TRBD2 (6 bases). The CDR3 sequence is 14 residues long. CDR1 is MNHNS, CDR2 SASEGT, per germline. V lost 6 bases and J 7 bases, leaving 19 bases between the germline ends. The CDR3 here is CASSGGAGIEEQYF. As DNA, the CDR3 is TGTGCCAGCAGCGGCGGGGCTGGGATTGAAGAGCAGTACTTC.

Many counts were recorded for this clonotype. The chain couples TRBV7-9 to TRBJ2-3; D not certain. V lost 0 bases and J 5 bases, leaving 6 bases between the germline ends. The CDR3 sequence is 13 residues long. Germline lookup yields CDR1 SEHNR and CDR2 FQNEAQ (reference sequence). The CDR3 region is CASSLAHQDTQYF. In DNA, the CDR3 is TGTGCCAGCAGCTTAGCGCATCAAGATACGCAGTATTTT.

This clonotype has more than one count but fewer than ten. This rearrangement joins TRBV7-9 to TRBJ2-5; D is unresolved. V lost 1 base and J 7 bases, leaving 7 bases between the germline ends. The CDR3 totals 12 residues. The V gene's germline CDR1 is SEHNR and CDR2 FQNEAQ (reference sequence). CDR3 protein: CASSLEARTQYF. CDR3 coding DNA: TGTGCCAGCAGCTTAGAAGCGAGGACCCAGTACTTC.

The CDR3 DNA is TGTGCCAGCAGCCTTTTAGCCGATTCCTACGAGCAGTACTTC. Translation: CASSLLADSYEQYF. V is TRBV7-2 and J is TRBJ2-7; D unresolved. Germline CDR1 is SGHTA and CDR2 is FQGNSA. Trimming stripped 5 bases from V and 1 base from J, with 12 bases between. The CDR3 sequence is 14 residues long.

The rearrangement uses TRBV11-3 and TRBJ2-4; D might be TRBD1 (6 bases). V was cut by 6 bases and J by 8 bases, with 14 bases left in between. The CDR3 has 13 residues. Per the germline V gene, CDR1 is SGHNT and CDR2 is YENEEA. The DNA of the CDR3 is TGTGCCAGCAGTTCAGGGGTACGGGACATTCAGTACTTC. It translates to CASSSGVRDIQYF.

This clonotype has ten or more counts. The chain has TRBV7-9 and TRBJ1-1; D gene uncertain. CDR3 length: 12 amino acids. V was clipped by 1 base and J by 7 bases, with 7 bases between them. Germline V lookup: CDR1 SEHNR, CDR2 FQNEAQ (reference sequence). CDR3 residues: CASSLGLDEAFF. Written as DNA, the CDR3 is TGTGCCAGCAGCTTAGGACTGGATGAAGCTTTCTTT.

This clonotype was found a few times. The V and J genes are TRBV29-1 and TRBJ2-7, with 9 bases identical to TRBD1. Germline V CDR1 and CDR2: SQVTM, ANQGSEA. The V gene end was trimmed by 6 bases and the J gene end by 5 bases; junction bases not matched to a gene: 5. This CDR3 is 12 amino acids long. CDR3 nucleotide sequence: TGCAGCGTAGCGGGACAGGGCCACGAGCAGTACTTC. Amino acids: CSVAGQGHEQYF.

The gene calls are TRBV2 and TRBJ2-1, with a weak D call TRBD2 (5 bases). In germline, CDR1 is SNHLY, CDR2 FYNNEI. V was cut by 4 bases and J by 7 bases, with 17 bases left in between. This CDR3 comprises 15 residues. CDR3 in DNA: TGTGCCAGCAGTGCTTTACCAGCGGCGAATAATGAGCAGTTCTTC. This encodes CASSALPAANNEQFF.

In this sample, this clonotype turned up many times. The J gene is TRBJ1-1, the V gene TRBV4-3; D is perhaps TRBD1 (6 bases). V was trimmed by 4 bases and J by 4 bases, leaving 16 bases between them. Germline-derived CDR1 and CDR2 are LGHNA and YSLEER. This CDR3 is 15 amino acids long. The DNA of the CDR3 is TGCGCCAGCAGCCGAGGGGACATAGTTATCACTGAAGCTTTCTTT. It is translated as CASSRGDIVITEAFF.

This clonotype was recorded at least ten times. The chain is built from TRBV5-6 and TRBJ2-7; D uncertain. CDR3 length: 14 amino acids. Trimming stripped 1 base from V and 0 bases from J, with 8 bases between. Looked up from germline, CDR1 is SGHDT and CDR2 is YYEEEE. Here the CDR3 reads CASSLSRSSYEQYF. In nucleotides, the CDR3 is TGTGCCAGCAGCTTGTCCCGGTCCTCCTACGAGCAGTACTTC.

J is TRBJ2-5 and V is TRBV7-9, with D possibly matching TRBD1 (5 bases). Trimming stripped 5 bases from V and 3 bases from J, with 13 bases between. CDR3 length: 14 residues. Germline V gene sequence: CDR1 SEHNR, CDR2 FQNEAQ (reference sequence). CDR3 DNA: TGTGCCAGCAGCCCCGACAGTTCTAAAGAGACCCAGTACTTC. Residues: CASSPDSSKETQYF.

This clonotype was seen many times. This chain joins TRBV4-2 and TRBJ1-5; perhaps TRBD1 as D (5 bases). Germline CDR1 reads LGHNA; CDR2 reads YNFKEQ. The ends were cut back, 4 bases at V and 2 bases at J, with 12 bases in the middle. This CDR3 comprises 15 residues. The CDR3, as DNA: TGTGCCAGCAGCCCATCGGGGGAAGGCAATCAGCCCCAGCATTTT. As protein: CASSPSGEGNQPQHF.

This clonotype was counted a few times. The rearrangement links TRBV6-5 to TRBJ2-2; unclear D gene. The CDR3 totals 14 residues. The V gene lost 2 bases and the J gene lost 3 bases, with 7 bases spanning the gap. Looked up from germline, CDR1 is MNHEY and CDR2 is SVGAGI. Here the CDR3 DNA reads TGTGCCAGCAGTTACATCGGTGACACCGGGGAGCTGTTTTTT. As protein: CASSYIGDTGELFF.

V gene TRBV4-3 combines with J gene TRBJ1-1; TRBD1 is a possible D gene (6 bases). The CDR3 loop spans 15 amino acids. The V gene lost 0 bases and the J gene lost 4 bases, with 12 bases spanning the gap. Germline CDR1 LGHNA, CDR2 YSLEER. The CDR3: CASSQDTGASTEAFF. The CDR3 DNA reads as TGCGCCAGCAGCCAAGATACGGGGGCGAGCACTGAAGCTTTCTTT.

The sample holds a few counts of this clonotype. This chain connects TRBV7-2 to TRBJ1-5, with D uncertain. The CDR3 has 14 residues. Deletions cut 0 bases from V and 7 bases from J, with 10 bases between. Looked up from germline, CDR1 is SGHTA and CDR2 is FQGNSA. Here the CDR3 reads CASSLAGSGQPQHF. CDR3 bases: TGTGCCAGCAGCTTAGCGGGCAGCGGCCAGCCCCAGCATTTT.

The J gene is TRBJ2-7, the V gene TRBV28; D uncertain. Germline V gene lookup returns CDR1 MDHEN and CDR2 SYDVKM. V shed 8 bases and J shed 1 base, with 12 bases lying between them. The CDR3 extends over 13 amino acids. Written as DNA, the CDR3 is TGTGCCAGCCAAAGACGGAATTCCTACGAGCAGTACTTC. Residues: CASQRRNSYEQYF.

This clonotype was observed at least ten times. This chain uses TRBV3-1 with TRBJ1-1; no clear D. The CDR3 length is 13 residues. Germline assignment: CDR1 LGHDT and CDR2 YNNKEL (reference sequence). Deletions cut 4 bases from V and 4 bases from J, with 10 bases between. CDR3 loop: CASSPTASTEAFF. Here the CDR3 DNA reads TGTGCCAGCAGCCCTACAGCGTCCACTGAAGCTTTCTTT.

This clonotype was observed a few times. Here the CDR3 reads CASSLDHGLGSYNEQFF. CDR3 coding DNA: TGTGCCAGCAGTTTGGACCACGGTCTAGGCTCCTACAATGAGCAGTTCTTC. This chain uses TRBV28 with TRBJ2-1; D is undetermined. The germline gives CDR1 MDHEN, CDR2 SYDVKM. V lost 3 bases and J lost 0, with 15 bases in between. CDR3 length: 17 residues. The full variable domain, with the rest looked up from reference TRBV28 and TRBJ2-1, is DVKVTQSSRYLVKRTGEKVFLECVQDMDHENMFWYRQDPGLGLRLIYFSYDVKMKEKGDIPEGYSVSREKKERFSLILESASTNQTSMYLCASSLDHGLGSYNEQFFGPGTRLTVL.